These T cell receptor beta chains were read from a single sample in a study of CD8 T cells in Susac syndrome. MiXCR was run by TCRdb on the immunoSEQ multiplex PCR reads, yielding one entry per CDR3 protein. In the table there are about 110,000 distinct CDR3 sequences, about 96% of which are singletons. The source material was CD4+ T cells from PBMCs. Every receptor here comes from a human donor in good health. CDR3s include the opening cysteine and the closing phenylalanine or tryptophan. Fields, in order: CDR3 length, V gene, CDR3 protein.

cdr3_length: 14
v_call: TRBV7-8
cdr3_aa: CASSRTGGFYEQYF

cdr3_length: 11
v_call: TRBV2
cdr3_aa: CASRVGDTQYF

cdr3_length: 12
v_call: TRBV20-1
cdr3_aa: CSASGDRGGYTF

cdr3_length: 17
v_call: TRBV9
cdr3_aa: CASSVSSGSIGPETQYF

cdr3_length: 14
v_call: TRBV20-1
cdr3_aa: CSARAGGFEQPQHF

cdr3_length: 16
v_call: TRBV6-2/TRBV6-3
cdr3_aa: CASSYSKGSSNQPQHF

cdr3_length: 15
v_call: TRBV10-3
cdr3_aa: CAISESWAGSNEQYF

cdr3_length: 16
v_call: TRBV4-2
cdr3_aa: CASSQDVTYRGDTQYF

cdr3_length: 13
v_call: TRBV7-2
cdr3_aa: CASSSPIQETQYF

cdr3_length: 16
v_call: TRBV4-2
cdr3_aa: CASSQEGPGMTGELFF

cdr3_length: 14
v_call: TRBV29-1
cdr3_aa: CSVTSGINTDTQYF

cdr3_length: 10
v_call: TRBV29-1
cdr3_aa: CSAGEETQYF

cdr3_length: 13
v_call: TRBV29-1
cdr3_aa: CSVDKGLNTEAFF

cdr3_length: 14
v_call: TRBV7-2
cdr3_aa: CASSQRVNTDTQYF

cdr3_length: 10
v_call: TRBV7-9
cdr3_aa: CANENTEAFF

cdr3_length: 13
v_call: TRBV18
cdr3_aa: CASSPSKDYGYTF

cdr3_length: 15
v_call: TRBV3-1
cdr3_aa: CASSQVTEVTDTQYF

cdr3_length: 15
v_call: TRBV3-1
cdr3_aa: CASSPGRVRLMGYTF

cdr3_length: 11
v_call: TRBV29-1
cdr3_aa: CSDSRGYGYTF

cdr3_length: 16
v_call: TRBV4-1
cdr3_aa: CASSQPTSGGAHEQYF

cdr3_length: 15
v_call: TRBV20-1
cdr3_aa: CSATRGVLQGETQYF

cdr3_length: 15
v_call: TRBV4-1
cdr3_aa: CASSRSGTGSVEQYF

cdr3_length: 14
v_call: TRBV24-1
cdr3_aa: CATSDPTVSGEQYF

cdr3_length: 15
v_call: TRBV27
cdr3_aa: CASSSITMWATEAFF

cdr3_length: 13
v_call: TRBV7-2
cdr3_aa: CASSLAGRNIQYF

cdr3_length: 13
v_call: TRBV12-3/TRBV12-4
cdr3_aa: CASSLAEGSEQYF

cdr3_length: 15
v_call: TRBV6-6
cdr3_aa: CASSYLGVTGREQFF

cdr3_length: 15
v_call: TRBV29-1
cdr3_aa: CSVENTGATGTEAFF

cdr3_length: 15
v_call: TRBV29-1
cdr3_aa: CSVGLAGGSYNEQFF

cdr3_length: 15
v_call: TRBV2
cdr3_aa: CASSAGPKANQPQHF

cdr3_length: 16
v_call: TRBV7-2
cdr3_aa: CASSEGGTIAKNIQYF

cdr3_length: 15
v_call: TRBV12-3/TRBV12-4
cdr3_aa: CASSLDGGRENIQYF

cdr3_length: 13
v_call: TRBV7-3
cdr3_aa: CASSSKAGTEQYF

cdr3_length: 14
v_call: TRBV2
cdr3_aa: CASSEQGEWYEQYF